This TCR beta chain was recovered during a study of ipilimumab plus nivolumab after autologous stem cell transplantation. This clone has only a few counts. Produced via immunoSEQ multiplex PCR; TCRdb's table is partial and in-frame only. This sample yields 17,000 or so clones, of which approximately 75% are seen a single time; 20% to 25% belongs to the top ten. The clonotype was recovered from a male donor with diffuse large B-cell lymphoma. Sequencing used PBMCs, obtained in a trial of ipilimumab plus nivolumab as post-transplant consolidation.

The CDR3 protein is CASIRRDSSGSGYTF. The CDR3 DNA follows: TGTGCCAGCATCCGACGGGACTCCTCAGGGAGTGGCTACACCTTC. The chain is built from TRBV28 and TRBJ1-2, with TRBD1 as a possible D gene (5 bases). The CDR3 spans 15 residues. The ends were cut back, 7 bases at V and 7 bases at J, with 22 bases in the middle. Germline values: CDR1 MDHEN, CDR2 SYDVKM.